One and the same sample provided the 20 T cell receptor beta chains below, sequenced in a study of blood T cell repertoires in COVID-19. Data came from immunoSEQ multiplex PCR; TCRdb stores just in-frame clones and leaves some out. The sample has about 300,000 clones; around 84% are singletons. The specimen was PBMCs or T cells enriched from blood (not recorded which). These receptors all stem from a man aged 25 to 45 who had recovered from COVID-19.

The chain uses TRBV10-3 and TRBJ2-1; a weak D match, TRBD2 (5 bases). With 10 bases removed from V and 0 bases from J, the gap between germline ends came to 13 bases. This CDR3 region has 14 residues. Germline CDR1 is ENHRY and CDR2 is SYGVKD. The CDR3 here is CATFSGSSYNEQFF. In nucleotides, the CDR3 is TGTGCCACCTTTAGTGGGAGCTCCTACAATGAGCAGTTCTTC.

This clone was counted between two and nine times. The rearrangement joins TRBV19 to TRBJ1-1, with D possibly matching TRBD1 (5 bases). Between the trimmed V and J ends, which lost 7 bases and 0 bases, there was a span of 12 bases. The CDR3 covers 14 residues. Germline V gives CDR1 LNHDA, CDR2 SQIVND (reference sequence). The CDR3 DNA sequence: TGTGCCAGTATCTCCGACAGACTGAACACTGAAGCTTTCTTT. Amino acids: CASISDRLNTEAFF.

The chain recombines TRBV7-9 with TRBJ2-7, with a possible D match to TRBD2 (5 bases). V gave up 2 bases and J gave up 1 base, with 15 bases separating them. The V gene's germline CDR1 is SEHNR and CDR2 FQNEAQ (reference sequence). The CDR3 totals 16 residues. As DNA, the CDR3 is TGTGCCAGCAGCTTATGGGCGGGCCTTGTTTCCTACGAGCAGTACTTC. Translation: CASSLWAGLVSYEQYF.

V usage is TRBV19 and J usage is TRBJ1-4, with no clear D. The length of the CDR3 is 14 residues. Trimming removed 3 bases at V and 8 bases at J, with 13 bases between. Germline CDR1 is LNHDA and CDR2 is SQIVND (reference sequence). CDR3 region: CASSIVVGREKLFF. In DNA form, the CDR3 reads TGTGCCAGTAGTATCGTTGTGGGGAGGGAAAAACTGTTTTTT.

The V and J genes are TRBV5-1 and TRBJ1-2, with TRBD1 identical over 7 bases. Losses at the gene ends were 0 bases for V and 4 bases for J; bases not matched to a gene: 3. The CDR3 is made up of 14 amino acids. The germline V gene encodes CDR1 SGHRS and CDR2 YFSETQ. The CDR3 region is CASSLVGDSYGYTF. The CDR3 DNA is TGCGCCAGCAGCTTGGTAGGGGACAGCTATGGCTACACCTTC.

The chain recombines TRBV30 with TRBJ2-7; D perhaps matches TRBD2 (7 bases). In germline, CDR1 is GTSNPN, CDR2 SVGIG (reference sequence). The V end lost 4 bases, the J end lost 0 bases, and 16 bases lay between the germline ends. This CDR3 has 15 residues. The CDR3 protein is CAWNGDGGRSYEQYF. The CDR3 DNA reads as TGTGCCTGGAACGGGGACGGGGGGCGCTCCTACGAGCAGTACTTC.

The DNA of the CDR3 is TGCGCCAGCAGCTTGGCGGCAGGGATTGGTTCACCCCTCCACTTT. Its protein product is CASSLAAGIGSPLHF. J is TRBJ1-6 and V is TRBV5-1, with a possible D match to TRBD1 (5 bases). Germline CDR1 and CDR2: SGHRS and YFSETQ. This CDR3 spans 15 amino acids. V shed 0 bases and J shed 9 bases, with 13 bases lying between them.

The gene calls are TRBV12-5 and TRBJ2-5; 7 bases match TRBD2. This CDR3 contains 12 residues. The V gene's germline CDR1 is LGHNT and CDR2 FRNRAP. Trimming took 4 bases from V and 10 from J; bases not matched to a gene: 6. The CDR3 spells CASGSTGGIQYF. The DNA for the CDR3 is TGTGCTAGTGGTTCCACCGGGGGGATCCAGTACTTC.

This sequence joins TRBV4-1 and TRBJ2-5; 7 bases are a match to TRBD2. CDR3 length: 17 amino acids. The germline CDR1 and CDR2 sequences are MGHRA and YSYEKL. Trimming cost V 1 base and J 1 base; bases outside gene matches: 9. Here the CDR3 DNA reads TGCGCCAGCAGCCAAGGAAGCACGGGAGGTATCCAAGAGACCCAGTACTTC. As protein: CASSQGSTGGIQETQYF.

The V and J genes are TRBV28 and TRBJ1-2, with TRBD1 identical over 8 bases. V gave up 2 bases and J gave up 9 bases; unmatched junction bases: 14. Germline V lookup: CDR1 MDHEN, CDR2 SYDVKM. CDR3 length: 16 amino acids. The CDR3 loop is CASSLRDRSGPRSYTF. The CDR3 coding sequence is TGTGCCAGCAGTTTAAGGGACAGGTCGGGCCCTAGAAGCTACACCTTC.

J is TRBJ1-4 and V is TRBV6-5, with D possibly being TRBD1 (6 bases). The V end was cut by 7 bases, the J end by 8 bases, with 17 bases between. The CDR3 is made up of 14 amino acids. CDR1 MNHEY and CDR2 SVGAGI come from the germline V gene. As DNA, the CDR3 is TGTGCCAGCACCCCGGGGAGGGGGTGGGAAAAACTGTTTTTT. Protein product: CASTPGRGWEKLFF.

This chain uses TRBV10-1 with TRBJ1-2; TRBD1 matches at 7 bases. The junction had 7 bases not matched to a gene; V was cut back by 4 bases and J by 8 bases. The CDR3 is 13 residues long. Germline CDR1 is WNHNN and CDR2 is SYGVQD (reference sequence). CDR3 protein: CASSATRGYGYTF. The CDR3 region has the DNA TGCGCCAGCAGTGCGACCAGGGGGTACGGCTACACCTTC.

V gene TRBV9 combines with J gene TRBJ2-7; D gene ambiguous. The CDR3 is 12 residues long. The ends were cut back, 0 bases at V and 7 bases at J, with 8 bases in the middle. Germline CDR1 and CDR2: SGDLS and YYNGEE. The CDR3 reads CASSVGLGEQYF. In DNA, the CDR3 is TGTGCCAGCAGCGTAGGGCTAGGAGAGCAGTACTTC.

The rearrangement joins TRBV5-1 to TRBJ1-1, with 7 bases lining up with TRBD1. V gave up 1 base and J gave up 5 bases; unmatched junction bases: 8. Germline V lookup: CDR1 SGHRS, CDR2 YFSETQ. The CDR3 is 15 amino acids. The DNA for the CDR3 is TGCGCCAGCAGCTTGAGGCAGGGGGTTAAGACTGAAGCTTTCTTT. Protein product: CASSLRQGVKTEAFF.

The rearrangement uses TRBV6-5 and TRBJ1-2; TRBD1 might be the D (6 bases). Germline lookup yields CDR1 MNHEY and CDR2 SVGAGI. This CDR3 contains 15 residues. V was clipped by 0 bases and J by 8 bases, with 16 bases between them. Here the CDR3 reads CASSYSPRGGIGYTF. The DNA for the CDR3 is TGTGCCAGCAGTTACTCCCCCAGGGGAGGGATCGGCTACACCTTC.

The chain has TRBV18 and TRBJ2-5; 9 nucleotides match TRBD2. CDR3 length equals 18 residues. The J segment lost 5 bases and the V segment lost 4 bases, leaving 17 bases of the junction unmatched. The germline V gene has CDR1 KGHSH and CDR2 LQKENI. For the CDR3, the DNA is TGTGCCAGCTCACAGCAACGTAGCGGGGGCCACCTGACGGAGACCCAGTACTTC. It encodes CASSQQRSGGHLTETQYF.

This chain uses TRBV5-4 with TRBJ2-2; the D gene is possibly TRBD2 (5 bases). Germline CDR1 reads SGHNT; CDR2 reads YYREEE (reference sequence). The V end lost 6 bases, the J end lost 5 bases, and 11 bases lay between the germline ends. The CDR3 is made up of 13 amino acids. CDR3 sequence (DNA): TGTGCCAGCATCCCCGGGATAACCGGGGAGCTGTTTTTT. Encoded protein: CASIPGITGELFF.

This sequence joins TRBV5-1 and TRBJ1-3; unclear D gene. Germline CDR1 reads SGHRS; CDR2 reads YFSETQ. V lost 1 base and J 0 bases, leaving 5 bases between the germline ends. The CDR3 consists of 14 residues. The CDR3 reads CASSLTVSGNTIYF. In DNA form, the CDR3 reads TGCGCCAGCAGCTTGACAGTCTCTGGAAACACCATATATTTT.

This chain uses TRBV10-1 with TRBJ2-1; D might be TRBD2 (6 bases). Trimming shortened V by 4 bases and J by 5 bases, and 18 bases separated the two germline ends. Germline V gene lookup returns CDR1 WNHNN and CDR2 SYGVQD (reference sequence). This CDR3 has 16 amino acids. CDR3 in DNA: TGCGCCAGCAGTGCAGGACTATCTCTCGGGGACAATGAGCAGTTCTTC. Its translation is CASSAGLSLGDNEQFF.

The chain has TRBV10-1 and TRBJ2-3, with 9 bases identical to TRBD2. The CDR3 consists of 15 residues. The V gene end was trimmed by 2 bases and the J gene end by 6 bases; junction bases not matched to a gene: 6. The germline V gene encodes CDR1 WNHNN and CDR2 SYGVQD (reference sequence). CDR3 region: CASSEDNSGSDTQYF. The CDR3 DNA reads as TGCGCCAGCAGTGAGGATAATAGCGGGAGTGATACGCAGTATTTT.